These T cell receptor beta chains were read from a single sample in a study of technical replicates of blood from a few donors. TCRdb's copy holds only in-frame clones and misses some; the assay was immunoSEQ multiplex PCR. The data contain some 80,000 clones, 90% to 96% of them singletons. The sequenced sample consisted of T cells isolated from PBMCs. The receptors stem from a human donor in good health. The CDR3 runs from the conserved cysteine through the conserved F or W. Fields, in order: clone size, V gene, J gene, D gene, CDR3 protein, CDR3 DNA. D genes are given only for firm matches. Size values are once, few and many counts, or a class for expanded clones, and some rows have none.

clone_size: -; v_call: TRBV28; j_call: TRBJ1-1; d_call: -; cdr3_aa: CASRSVNTEAFF; cdr3_nt: TGTGCCAGCAGATCAGTGAACACTGAAGCTTTCTTT
clone_size: -; v_call: TRBV19; j_call: TRBJ2-1; d_call: TRBD2; cdr3_aa: CASSMGGNNEQFF; cdr3_nt: TGTGCCAGTAGTATGGGGGGGAACAATGAGCAGTTCTTC
clone_size: -; v_call: TRBV20-1; j_call: TRBJ2-2; d_call: -; cdr3_aa: CSAPFGELFF; cdr3_nt: TGCAGTGCTCCTTTCGGGGAGCTGTTTTTT
clone_size: -; v_call: TRBV28; j_call: TRBJ2-3; d_call: -; cdr3_aa: CASSPGLTTDTQYF; cdr3_nt: TGTGCCAGCAGTCCGGGACTGACCACAGATACGCAGTATTTT
clone_size: -; v_call: TRBV9; j_call: TRBJ2-2; d_call: -; cdr3_aa: CASSVVGHTGELFF; cdr3_nt: TGTGCCAGCAGCGTAGTGGGCCACACCGGGGAGCTGTTTTTT
clone_size: -; v_call: TRBV11-2; j_call: TRBJ2-7; d_call: -; cdr3_aa: CASSLNINYEQYF; cdr3_nt: TGTGCCAGCAGCTTAAACATTAACTACGAGCAGTACTTC
clone_size: -; v_call: TRBV9; j_call: TRBJ2-5; d_call: TRBD2; cdr3_aa: CASSVGGLAGGQETQYF; cdr3_nt: TGTGCCAGCAGCGTAGGAGGACTAGCGGGAGGGCAAGAGACCCAGTACTTC
clone_size: -; v_call: TRBV27; j_call: TRBJ1-3; d_call: -; cdr3_aa: CASSLSRGAGNTIYF; cdr3_nt: TGTGCCAGCAGTTTATCGCGGGGCGCTGGAAACACCATATATTTT
clone_size: -; v_call: TRBV14; j_call: TRBJ2-1; d_call: TRBD2; cdr3_aa: CASSKTGGPYNEQFF; cdr3_nt: TGTGCCAGCAGCAAGACGGGGGGACCCTACAATGAGCAGTTCTTC
clone_size: -; v_call: TRBV7-2; j_call: TRBJ2-4; d_call: -; cdr3_aa: CASSLVQTIAKNIQYF; cdr3_nt: TGTGCCAGCAGCTTAGTTCAGACTATAGCCAAAAACATTCAGTACTTC
clone_size: -; v_call: TRBV5-6; j_call: TRBJ2-5; d_call: -; cdr3_aa: CASRTPGQTQYF; cdr3_nt: TGTGCCAGCAGGACTCCAGGGCAGACCCAGTACTTC
clone_size: -; v_call: TRBV7-6; j_call: TRBJ1-1; d_call: -; cdr3_aa: CASSLGRGNTEAFF; cdr3_nt: TGTGCCAGCAGCTTAGGCAGGGGGAACACTGAAGCTTTCTTT
clone_size: -; v_call: TRBV27; j_call: TRBJ2-7; d_call: TRBD2; cdr3_aa: CASSFGTSGNFYEQYF; cdr3_nt: TGTGCCAGCAGTTTCGGGACTAGCGGGAACTTCTACGAGCAGTACTTC
clone_size: -; v_call: TRBV6-5; j_call: TRBJ2-7; d_call: TRBD1; cdr3_aa: CASSPRDRAYEQYF; cdr3_nt: TGTGCCAGCAGTCCCCGGGACAGGGCCTACGAGCAGTACTTC
clone_size: -; v_call: TRBV5-4; j_call: TRBJ2-2; d_call: TRBD2; cdr3_aa: CASSFASGNTGELFF; cdr3_nt: TGTGCCAGCAGCTTTGCTAGCGGCAACACCGGGGAGCTGTTTTTT
clone_size: once; v_call: TRBV25-1; j_call: TRBJ1-4; d_call: -; cdr3_aa: CASSEYIRVELFF; cdr3_nt: TGTGCCAGCAGTGAATATATTCGGGTGGAACTGTTTTTT
clone_size: -; v_call: TRBV7-9; j_call: TRBJ2-7; d_call: TRBD2; cdr3_aa: CASSLDLAGGNYEQYF; cdr3_nt: TGTGCCAGCAGCTTGGACCTAGCGGGAGGAAACTACGAGCAGTACTTC
clone_size: -; v_call: TRBV5-4; j_call: TRBJ2-1; d_call: TRBD2; cdr3_aa: CASSLATSGPNNEQFF; cdr3_nt: TGTGCCAGCAGCTTGGCTACTAGCGGGCCCAACAATGAGCAGTTCTTC
clone_size: -; v_call: TRBV6-1; j_call: TRBJ2-7; d_call: -; cdr3_aa: CASSDRQATSYEQYF; cdr3_nt: TGTGCCAGCAGTGACAGACAGGCCACCTCCTACGAGCAGTACTTC
clone_size: -; v_call: TRBV7-2; j_call: TRBJ2-2; d_call: TRBD2; cdr3_aa: CASSLGTSFTGELFF; cdr3_nt: TGTGCCAGCAGCTTAGGGACTAGCTTCACCGGGGAGCTGTTTTTT
clone_size: -; v_call: TRBV10-3; j_call: TRBJ1-3; d_call: -; cdr3_aa: CAISDPKAGVGSGNTIYF; cdr3_nt: TGTGCCATCAGTGACCCCAAAGCGGGGGTTGGCTCTGGAAACACCATATATTTT
clone_size: -; v_call: TRBV7-2; j_call: TRBJ2-1; d_call: -; cdr3_aa: CASSLALGSSYNEQFF; cdr3_nt: TGTGCCAGCAGCTTAGCGCTAGGGAGCTCCTACAATGAGCAGTTCTTC
clone_size: -; v_call: TRBV5-4; j_call: TRBJ1-1; d_call: -; cdr3_aa: CASSLASADGAEAFF; cdr3_nt: TGTGCCAGCAGCTTGGCCTCCGCCGACGGGGCTGAAGCTTTCTTT
clone_size: -; v_call: TRBV25-1; j_call: TRBJ2-6; d_call: -; cdr3_aa: CASSHLLSGANVLTF; cdr3_nt: TGTGCCAGCAGCCACCTATTATCGGGGGCCAACGTCCTGACTTTC
clone_size: -; v_call: TRBV6-5; j_call: TRBJ1-1; d_call: TRBD1; cdr3_aa: CASSYMTGQAFF; cdr3_nt: TGTGCCAGCAGTTACATGACAGGGCAAGCTTTCTTT
clone_size: -; v_call: TRBV28; j_call: TRBJ1-4; d_call: TRBD1; cdr3_aa: CASSSGGSGEKLFF; cdr3_nt: TGTGCCAGCAGTTCAGGGGGCTCGGGAGAAAAACTGTTTTTT
clone_size: -; v_call: TRBV4-2; j_call: TRBJ2-1; d_call: TRBD2; cdr3_aa: CASSQATGTSVYNEQFF; cdr3_nt: TGTGCCAGCAGCCAAGCGACGGGGACTAGTGTATACAATGAGCAGTTCTTC
clone_size: -; v_call: TRBV28; j_call: TRBJ2-7; d_call: TRBD2; cdr3_aa: CASSLFEGLAGSEQYF; cdr3_nt: TGTGCCAGCAGTTTATTTGAAGGACTAGCGGGAAGCGAGCAGTACTTC
clone_size: -; v_call: TRBV7-8; j_call: TRBJ2-7; d_call: TRBD2; cdr3_aa: CASSLVAGYEQYF; cdr3_nt: TGTGCCAGCAGCTTAGTAGCGGGATACGAGCAGTACTTC
clone_size: -; v_call: TRBV5-1; j_call: TRBJ2-1; d_call: TRBD2; cdr3_aa: CASSRRLAENYNEQFF; cdr3_nt: TGCGCCAGCAGTCGCAGACTAGCGGAAAACTACAATGAGCAGTTCTTC
clone_size: -; v_call: TRBV6-5; j_call: TRBJ1-1; d_call: -; cdr3_aa: CASSYSTGLMNTEAFF; cdr3_nt: TGTGCCAGCAGTTACTCCACAGGTTTAATGAACACTGAAGCTTTCTTT